The TCR beta chain under discussion was sequenced for a study of T cells after yellow fever vaccination. Study details: SMART-Seq v4 Ultra Low Input handled preparation of low-cell-number fractions.

Study findings and constraints: Post-booster reappearance was seen for most primary-vaccination clones (about 96% CD4, 75% to 90% CD8).

TCRdb re-derived calls from the 5' RACE reads in MiXCR, one entry per CDR3 protein. The table lists about 330,000 distinct CDR3 sequences, over 4% of them singletons. This CDR3 spans 15 amino acids. The germline V and J ends were trimmed by 2 bases and 2 bases, with 9 bases remaining between them. This clonotype has a handful of counts. Its antigen is currently unknown. The sequence was obtained from a man aged 18 to 29 who received the YFV17D yellow fever vaccine. The input for sequencing was PBMCs, taken 5 days after the yellow fever booster vaccination. This chain joins TRBV12-3 or TRBV12-4 and TRBJ2-2; D is perhaps TRBD1 (5 bases). Here the CDR3 reads CASSLRRANTGELFF. The CDR3 nucleotides are TGTGCCAGCAGTTTACGCAGGGCCAACACCGGGGAGCTGTTTTTT.